This T cell receptor beta chain was captured in a study of beta chain features in type 1 diabetes. Points from the study as a whole: Moderate yet significant TCRB CDR3 shortening was seen in Type 1 diabetes patients in all four CD4+ subsets.

V was cut by 5 bases and J by 5 bases, with 17 bases left in between. The CDR3 sequence is 15 residues long. Germline loops: CDR1 SGHRS, CDR2 YFSETQ. In this sample, this clone turned up a few times. The antigen remains undetermined. All of the isolated RNA was reverse transcribed, so expressed TCRB transcripts were sequenced. Profiled with immunoSEQ multiplex PCR; TCRdb holds only in-frame clones, not every one. The repertoire consists of 600,000 to 700,000 clones, with roughly 12% occurring once and the leading ten covering around 0.12%. This TCR was recovered from a man aged 30-40 years with type 1 diabetes. V and J are TRBV5-1 and TRBJ2-1; D may be TRBD2 (5 bases). Sequenced: naive CD4+ T cells from blood. CDR3: CASSLSGLTNNEQFF. The CDR3 DNA sequence: TGCGCCAGCAGTTTGAGCGGCCTTACGAACAATGAGCAGTTCTTC.